The next 29 T cell receptor beta chains were all read from a single sample in a study of CD8 T cells in ankylosing spondylitis. MiXCR, run by TCRdb on the 5' RACE reads, gives a single entry per CDR3 protein. The sample includes under 300,000 distinct CDR3 sequences, about 10% of them seen just once. Sequenced input: blood, either unsorted or a sorted T cell fraction (not recorded which). Every receptor here comes from a male donor with ankylosing spondylitis or in good health (not recorded which).

This chain joins TRBV25-1 and TRBJ2-1; D is uncertain. Trimming removed 8 bases from V and 7 bases from J, with 9 bases in between. The length of the CDR3 is 11 residues. The V gene's germline CDR1 is MGHDK and CDR2 SYGVNS. In nucleotides, the CDR3 is TGTGCCAGCTCAATAATTAATGAGCAGTTCTTC. Its protein is CASSIINEQFF.

This clonotype was detected ten times or more. The gene calls are TRBV20-1 and TRBJ1-1; D remains ambiguous. The V and J ends lost 2 bases and 7 bases respectively, with 8 bases between them. The V gene's germline CDR1 is DFQATT and CDR2 SNEGSKA (reference sequence). This CDR3 has 11 amino acids. This chain's CDR3 is CSARPAIEAFF. For the CDR3, the DNA is TGCAGTGCTAGACCGGCGATTGAAGCTTTCTTT.

This chain joins TRBV10-1 and TRBJ2-2; 8 bases match TRBD2. Trimming took 6 bases from V and 2 from J; bases not matched to a gene: 2. The germline CDR1 and CDR2 sequences are WNHNN and SYGVQD (reference sequence). The length of the CDR3 is 14 residues. CDR3 protein: CASRGLANTGELFF. DNA for the CDR3: TGCGCCAGCAGAGGACTAGCTAACACCGGGGAGCTGTTTTTT.

This clonotype was seen many times. V is TRBV5-1 and J is TRBJ2-3; D is unresolved. CDR1 is SGHRS, CDR2 YFSETQ, per germline. Trimming pared 2 bases from V and 5 bases from J, leaving 12 bases between. The CDR3 spans 14 residues. CDR3 nucleotide sequence: TGCGCCAGCAGCTTTGGCGGAATGGTAGATACGCAGTATTTT. It translates to CASSFGGMVDTQYF.

This chain links TRBV7-7 with TRBJ2-5; TRBD1 or TRBD2 may be the D gene (7 bases each). Germline CDR1 reads SSHAT; CDR2 reads FNYEAQ (reference sequence). V gave up 7 bases and J gave up 6 bases, with 15 bases separating them. CDR3 length equals 13 residues. The CDR3 reads CASTQGEGQTQYF. CDR3 DNA: TGTGCCAGCACCCAGGGGGAGGGTCAGACCCAGTACTTC.

This clonotype was seen many times. V is TRBV12-3 or TRBV12-4 and J is TRBJ1-1; D remains unclear. V shed 7 bases and J shed 2 bases, with 14 bases lying between them. The CDR3 spans 14 residues. CDR3 region: CASIVDPRNTEAFF. For the CDR3, the DNA is TGTGCCAGCATCGTAGACCCCCGAAACACTGAAGCTTTCTTT.

This clonotype appeared many times. The chain carries TRBV12-3 or TRBV12-4 and TRBJ1-5; 10 bases map to TRBD1. CDR3 length equals 17 residues. V shed 8 bases and J 5 bases; nucleotides not matched to a gene: 15. CDR3 sequence (DNA): TGTGCCAGCTCTGAGACCCGGGACAGGGGCCCCGATCAGCCCCAGCATTTT. Translating gives CASSETRDRGPDQPQHF.

In the case of this clonotype: Given a much more abundant clone one base away, this may be a read error. The rearrangement links TRBV12-3 or TRBV12-4 to TRBJ1-2, with D perhaps matching TRBD1 (6 bases). There are 12 residues in the CDR3. Trimming stripped 6 bases from V and 9 bases from J, with 14 bases between. CDR3 in amino acids: CASSLQGGRYTF. In DNA, the CDR3 is TGTGCCAGCAGCCTACAGGGAGGCCGCTACACCTTC.

The V and J genes are TRBV4-1 and TRBJ1-1; D gene unclear. Germline V gene lookup returns CDR1 MGHRA and CDR2 YSYEKL. The CDR3 has 15 residues. With 0 bases removed from V and 0 bases from J, the gap between germline ends came to 8 bases. The CDR3 loop reads CASSQEEQMNTEAFF. The CDR3 nucleotides read TGCGCCAGCAGCCAAGAGGAGCAGATGAACACTGAAGCTTTCTTT.

The rearrangement uses TRBV12-3 or TRBV12-4 and TRBJ1-2; tentatively, D is TRBD1 (6 bases). V was shortened by 6 bases and J by 4 bases, with 15 bases between the two germline ends. The CDR3 sequence is 14 residues long. As DNA, the CDR3 is TGTGCCAGCAGCACCACGACAGGAGTCTATGGCTACACCTTC. This sequence encodes CASSTTTGVYGYTF.

This clonotype was picked up many times. This chain uses TRBV20-1 with TRBJ2-1; D is undetermined. Deletions cut 0 bases from V and 2 bases from J, with 8 bases between. CDR1 DFQATT and CDR2 SNEGSKA come from the germline V gene (reference sequence). This CDR3 contains 14 residues. The CDR3 spells CSARDSGTYNEQFF. As DNA, the CDR3 is TGCAGTGCTAGAGATAGTGGGACCTACAATGAGCAGTTCTTC.

For this clonotype: Germline and junction disagree at one end, which may indicate a read error. This chain connects TRBV5-6 to TRBJ2-7, with D unclear. The CDR3 is 14 residues long. CDR1 and CDR2 (germline): SGHDT, YYEEEE. CDR3 DNA: TGTACCAGCAGCTTGATTCGGAACGCCTACGAGCAGTACTTC. Translating it yields CTSSLIRNAYEQYF.

This clonotype was counted many times. The chain combines TRBV29-1 with TRBJ2-1; TRBD1 is a possible D gene (5 bases). Between the trimmed V and J ends, which lost 6 bases and 6 bases, there was a span of 21 bases. The CDR3 loop spans 15 amino acids. Germline loops: CDR1 SQVTM, CDR2 ANQGSEA. Here the CDR3 reads CSVVKTARVVNEQFF. The CDR3 DNA follows: TGCAGCGTCGTGAAAACAGCCAGGGTGGTCAATGAGCAGTTCTTC.

This clonotype was recorded many times. The V gene is TRBV5-1, the J gene TRBJ1-3; 7 nucleotides match TRBD1. This CDR3 is 16 amino acids long. Germline V gene sequence: CDR1 SGHRS, CDR2 YFSETQ. V dropped 4 bases and J dropped 0; count of bases not matched to a gene: 7. CDR3 sequence (DNA): TGCGCCAGCAGCACCTCGGGACAGCTCTCTGGAAACACCATATATTTT. It yields the protein CASSTSGQLSGNTIYF.

The chain recombines TRBV30 with TRBJ2-2, with D tentatively TRBD1 (5 bases). The germline V gene encodes CDR1 GTSNPN and CDR2 SVGIG (reference sequence). The CDR3 loop spans 14 amino acids. Trimming removed 3 bases from V and 0 bases from J, with 8 bases in between. CDR3 DNA sequence: TGTGCCTGGAGCAGACAGACGAACACCGGGGAGCTGTTTTTT. Its translation is CAWSRQTNTGELFF.

This clonotype occurred many times. The rearrangement joins TRBV4-2 to TRBJ1-3, with D unresolved. Trimming stripped 0 bases from V and 4 bases from J, with 19 bases between. The CDR3 has 18 residues. Germline CDR1 is LGHNA and CDR2 is YNFKEQ. This chain's CDR3 is CASSQETREGLRGNTIYF. CDR3 nucleotides: TGTGCCAGCAGCCAAGAAACCCGGGAGGGTCTGAGGGGAAACACCATATATTTT.

Details on this clonotype: A much larger clone differs by one base, so this may be a read error. The V and J genes are TRBV11-2 and TRBJ1-1; 7 bases fit TRBD1. From germline, CDR1 is SGHAT and CDR2 FQNNGV. The ends lost 5 bases at V and 10 bases at J; junction bases unmatched: 10. The CDR3 spans 13 residues. In nucleotides, the CDR3 is TGTGCCAGCAGCCCGCCGGTTGACAGGGCAGCTTTCTTT. Amino acid sequence: CASSPPVDRAAFF.

CDR3 sequence (DNA): TGTGCCAGCAGTACGGTCAGCACAGATACGCAGTATTTT. As protein: CASSTVSTDTQYF. This sequence joins TRBV5-6 and TRBJ2-3, with D uncertain. The CDR3 sequence is 13 residues long. Trimming took 5 bases from V and 0 from J, leaving 7 bases between them. Germline CDR1 is SGHDT and CDR2 is YYEEEE.

This clonotype was detected only a few times. The CDR3 sequence is CASRTGVVATNEKLFF. The DNA of the CDR3 is TGCGCCAGCCGGACAGGGGTGGTAGCAACTAATGAAAAACTGTTTTTT. V is TRBV5-1 and J is TRBJ1-4, with TRBD1 matching over 9 bases. The CDR3 consists of 16 residues. After removal of 7 bases from V and 0 bases from J, the junction contained 7 bases not matched to a gene. Per the germline V gene, CDR1 is SGHRS and CDR2 is YFSETQ.

Many counts were recorded for this clonotype. V usage is TRBV5-1 and J usage is TRBJ2-1; D possibly corresponds to TRBD2 (6 bases). Germline lookup yields CDR1 SGHRS and CDR2 YFSETQ. Trimming cost V 0 bases and J 6 bases, with 10 bases left between them. CDR3 size: 14 residues. In DNA, the CDR3 is TGCGCCAGCAGCTTGGCCCCGGAGGGCAATGAGCAGTTCTTC. It translates to CASSLAPEGNEQFF.

The CDR3 nucleotides are TGCGCCAGCAGCCAAGATTTACGGGGAGAGAGCACAGATACGCAGTATTTT. It encodes CASSQDLRGESTDTQYF. The genes are TRBV4-1 and TRBJ2-3; TRBD2 might be the D (5 bases). The germline V and J ends were trimmed by 0 bases and 0 bases, with 13 bases remaining between them. Germline V gene sequence: CDR1 MGHRA, CDR2 YSYEKL. This CDR3 has 17 residues.

The chain has TRBV3-1 and TRBJ2-7; the D gene is possibly TRBD2 (5 bases). Trimming stripped 4 bases from V and 2 bases from J, with 12 bases between. This CDR3 region has 14 residues. Germline CDR1 reads LGHDT; CDR2 reads YNNKEL (reference sequence). CDR3 sequence (DNA): TGTGCCAGCAGCCCCCCGAGGGAACCCTACGAGCAGTACTTC. Residues: CASSPPREPYEQYF.

This clonotype was found many times. The chain joins TRBV6-5 to TRBJ2-7; D remains ambiguous. V dropped 0 bases and J dropped 2 bases, with 11 bases sitting between them. Germline loops: CDR1 MNHEY, CDR2 SVGAGI. The CDR3 has 15 residues. CDR3 in amino acids: CASSYSMGNTYEQYF. The CDR3 DNA sequence: TGTGCCAGCAGTTACTCGATGGGGAATACCTACGAGCAGTACTTC.

This clonotype was detected ten times or more. V is TRBV6-1 and J is TRBJ1-5; D call uncertain. This CDR3 has 13 amino acids. CDR1 and CDR2 (germline): MNHNS, SASEGT. Between the trimmed V and J ends, which lost 5 bases and 5 bases, there was a span of 10 bases. In nucleotides, the CDR3 is TGTGCCAGCAGTATCCGACCTTATCAGCCCCAGCATTTT. As protein: CASSIRPYQPQHF.

This clonotype was found many times. CDR3 sequence: CSVVAWTGNTGELFF. CDR3 DNA sequence: TGCAGCGTCGTTGCCTGGACAGGGAACACCGGGGAGCTGTTTTTT. V usage is TRBV29-1 and J usage is TRBJ2-2; 7 bases map to TRBD1. Germline-derived CDR1 and CDR2 are SQVTM and ANQGSEA. This CDR3 contains 15 residues. J gave up 1 base and V 6 bases, and 8 bases lay outside the gene matches.

Ten or more counts support this clonotype. The CDR3 DNA sequence: TGTGCCACCAGCAGAGGGGGGACTGCCTCTAATGAAAAACTGTTTTTT. Its translation is CATSRGGTASNEKLFF. V is TRBV15 and J is TRBJ1-4; TRBD1 might be the D (5 bases). Germline CDR1 is LNHNV and CDR2 is YYDKDF (reference sequence). The CDR3 totals 16 residues. With 1 base removed from V and 3 bases from J, the gap between germline ends came to 12 bases.

The chain employs TRBV12-3 or TRBV12-4 and TRBJ2-5; the match to TRBD2 covers 7 bases. The CDR3 loop spans 14 amino acids. After removal of 5 bases from V and 1 base from J, the junction contained 4 bases not matched to a gene. CDR3 sequence (DNA): TGTGCCAGCAGTCTTCTAGCGGCCCAAGAGACCCAGTACTTC. It yields the protein CASSLLAAQETQYF.

This clonotype has just a few counts. V is TRBV12-3 or TRBV12-4 and J is TRBJ1-6, with a weak D call TRBD1 (5 bases). CDR3 size: 15 residues. Deletions cut 0 bases from V and 7 bases from J, with 10 bases between. The CDR3 sequence: CASSLAIQANSPLHF. The CDR3 bases are TGTGCCAGCAGTTTAGCTATACAGGCCAATTCACCCCTCCACTTT.

This clonotype has at least ten counts. CDR3 bases: TGCGCCAGCAGCCAAGATGCGACTAAGGGGGCCTACGAGCAGTACTTC. It encodes CASSQDATKGAYEQYF. The chain recombines TRBV4-1 with TRBJ2-7; D perhaps matches TRBD1 (6 bases). Trimming pared 0 bases from V and 2 bases from J, leaving 14 bases between. Per germline, CDR1 MGHRA and CDR2 YSYEKL. The CDR3 runs to 16 residues.